Listed here are 21 T cell receptor beta chains from one sample, sequenced in a study of vaccination and CD4 T cells after COVID-19. Their recognized antigens are unknown. Treatment noted: roughly 11-day PBMC culture with coronavirus spike peptide pools or control peptides (ViraFEST assay). The Oncomine TCR Beta short-read assay sequenced DNA from cultured CD4+ T cells. TCRdb re-called the PCR reads through MiXCR, storing one row per CDR3 protein. The table lists about 12,000 distinct CDR3 sequences, around 49% of them singletons. Material for sequencing was CD4+ T cells from blood, cultured in vitro. The receptors stem from a human donor who had recovered from COVID-19.

This clonotype appeared a single time. The chain is built from TRBV5-1 and TRBJ2-5, with TRBD1 matching over 9 bases. The CDR3 is 15 amino acids. Germline V gives CDR1 SGHRS, CDR2 YFSETQ. V dropped 0 bases and J dropped 2; count of bases not matched to a gene: 2. The CDR3 reads CASSLGDRGQETQYF. CDR3 sequence (DNA): TGCGCCAGCAGCTTGGGTGACAGGGGGCAAGAGACCCAGTACTTC.

This clonotype was seen a few times. The germline gene is not matched at one end of the junction; a read error may be the cause. The gene calls are TRBV6-1 and TRBJ2-5; the D is unclear. The CDR3 covers 13 residues. Germline-derived CDR1 and CDR2 are MNHNS and SASEGT. The CDR3 nucleotides are TGTGCCAGCAGTCAAGCGACCCAAGAGACCCAGTACTTC. This gives the protein CASSQATQETQYF.

The V call is TRBV4-2, the J call TRBJ2-7; 9 nucleotides line up with TRBD1. V lost 11 bases, J lost 0 bases, and 2 bases stayed unmatched. Germline V gene data show CDR1 as LGHNA and CDR2 as YNFKEQ. The CDR3 spans 12 residues. For the CDR3, the DNA is TGTGCCTCACAGGGGGCCTCCTACGAGCAGTACTTC. Amino acid sequence: CASQGASYEQYF.

V is TRBV7-9 and J is TRBJ2-2; TRBD2 aligns across 10 bases. The CDR3 runs to 15 residues. Germline values: CDR1 SEHNR, CDR2 FQNEAQ (reference sequence). The J segment lost 4 bases and the V segment lost 6 bases, leaving 5 bases of the junction unmatched. The CDR3 DNA follows: TGTGCCAGCAGGTCTAGCGGGAGAAGCACCGGGGAGCTGTTTTTT. It translates to CASRSSGRSTGELFF.

V gene TRBV18 combines with J gene TRBJ2-2, with D unresolved. Trimming shortened V by 1 base and J by 1 base, and 1 base separated the two germline ends. Germline loops: CDR1 KGHSH, CDR2 LQKENI. This CDR3 has 13 residues. The CDR3 sequence is CASSPQNTGELFF. The DNA for the CDR3 is TGTGCCAGCTCACCACAGAACACCGGGGAGCTGTTTTTT.

This chain connects TRBV7-9 to TRBJ1-1; D is unclear. This CDR3 spans 16 amino acids. Trimming pared 1 base from V and 1 base from J, leaving 13 bases between. Germline CDR1 and CDR2: SEHNR and FQNEAQ (reference sequence). CDR3 sequence: CASSLGSHLPNTEAFF. The DNA for the CDR3 is TGTGCCAGCAGCTTAGGGAGTCATTTGCCGAACACTGAAGCTTTCTTT.

This clonotype showed up just a few times. This rearrangement joins TRBV6-1 to TRBJ1-1, with TRBD1 identical over 11 bases. This CDR3 comprises 14 residues. Germline lookup yields CDR1 MNHNS and CDR2 SASEGT. Germline trimming cut 7 bases from V and 4 bases from J; bases unmatched to any gene: 5. The CDR3: CASTRTGGLTEAFF. CDR3 nucleotides: TGTGCCAGCACCCGGACAGGGGGCCTCACTGAAGCTTTCTTT.

V gene TRBV5-1 combines with J gene TRBJ2-3, with 7 bases aligning to TRBD2. Germline CDR1 is SGHRS and CDR2 is YFSETQ. The CDR3 has 14 residues. V gave up 5 bases and J gave up 6 bases; unmatched junction bases: 9. CDR3 amino acids: CASRTLAEGDTQYF. The CDR3 DNA follows: TGCGCCAGCAGGACTCTAGCGGAGGGGGATACGCAGTATTTT.

The J gene is TRBJ1-1, the V gene TRBV20-1; maybe TRBD1 (5 bases). CDR3 size: 12 residues. Germline V gene data show CDR1 as DFQATT and CDR2 as SNEGSKA (reference sequence). CDR3: CRARGPNTEAFF. In nucleotides, the CDR3 is TGCAGGGCGAGGGGACCGAACACTGAAGCTTTCTTT.

This chain joins TRBV11-2 and TRBJ2-7; 9 bases match TRBD1. The J segment lost 6 bases and the V segment lost 2 bases, leaving 8 bases of the junction unmatched. The CDR3 is 15 amino acids. Germline V lookup: CDR1 SGHAT, CDR2 FQNNGV. CDR3: CASSLRGTGRGEQYF. The CDR3 coding sequence is TGTGCCAGCAGCTTAAGGGGGACAGGGAGAGGCGAGCAGTACTTC.

The chain combines TRBV4-1 with TRBJ2-7; either TRBD1 or TRBD2 may fit D (5 bases each). The CDR3 loop spans 16 amino acids. Germline CDR1 is MGHRA and CDR2 is YSYEKL. Trimming removed 2 bases at V and 1 base at J, with 15 bases between. The CDR3 loop reads CASSQWGSRESYEQYF. CDR3 in DNA: TGCGCCAGCAGCCAATGGGGGTCCAGGGAATCCTACGAGCAGTACTTC.

This clonotype turned up a few times. The chain's CDR3 is CASSLTRSSYNSPLHF. CDR3 nucleotides: TGTGCCAGCAGCTTAACGAGGAGCTCCTATAATTCACCCCTCCACTTT. V usage is TRBV7-9 and J usage is TRBJ1-6; the D is unclear. Germline CDR1 is SEHNR and CDR2 is FQNEAQ (reference sequence). The CDR3 totals 16 residues. V was pared by 2 bases and J by 0 bases, with 8 bases between. Complete variable domain (other parts from reference TRBV7-9 and TRBJ1-6): DTGVSQNPRHKITKRGQNVTFRCDPISEHNRLYWYRQTLGQGPEFLTYFQNEAQLEKSRLLSDRFSAERPKGSFSTLEIQRTEQGDSAMYLCASSLTRSSYNSPLHFGNGTRLTVT.

This clonotype was seen a handful of times. The chain employs TRBV10-3 and TRBJ2-2; 12 bases line up with TRBD2. The length of the CDR3 is 16 residues. V lost 5 bases to trimming and J lost 8 bases; unmatched junction nucleotides: 9. Germline-derived CDR1 and CDR2 are ENHRY and SYGVKD. The CDR3 DNA sequence: TGTGCCATCAGTTACAGACTAGCGGGAGAAAATGGGGAGCTGTTTTTT. This gives the protein CAISYRLAGENGELFF.

V is TRBV20-1 and J is TRBJ2-7, with 8 positions matching TRBD1. This CDR3 has 14 amino acids. Losses at the gene ends were 2 bases for V and 1 base for J; bases not matched to a gene: 4. Germline CDR1 reads DFQATT; CDR2 reads SNEGSKA (reference sequence). The DNA for the CDR3 is TGCAGTGCTAGATGGACAGGGACATCCTACGAGCAGTACTTC. Translation gives CSARWTGTSYEQYF.

V gene TRBV12-3 or TRBV12-4 combines with J gene TRBJ2-3; D call uncertain. Trimming shortened V by 5 bases and J by 0 bases, and 15 bases separated the two germline ends. The CDR3 contains 16 residues. The DNA of the CDR3 is TGTGCCAGCAGTCCCCGTTATCGAGGCAGCACAGATACGCAGTATTTT. Translation gives CASSPRYRGSTDTQYF.

The gene calls are TRBV21-1 and TRBJ1-2; TRBD1 reflects the table's D call only, with no check against the DNA. TRBV21-1 is labeled a pseudogene. The CDR3 sequence is 16 residues long. CDR3 sequence (DNA): TGTGCCAGCAGCAAACCCCCGGGACAGGGCGCAGGTGGCTACACCTTC. It encodes CASSKPPGQGAGGYTF.

V and J are TRBV28 and TRBJ2-7; tentative D call: TRBD1 (5 bases). There are 15 residues in the CDR3. Germline-derived CDR1 and CDR2 are MDHEN and SYDVKM. V was clipped by 0 bases and J by 3 bases, with 12 bases between them. The CDR3 reads CASSLWGDSRYEQYF. DNA for the CDR3: TGTGCCAGCAGTTTATGGGGCGACAGTCGCTACGAGCAGTACTTC.

J is TRBJ2-7 and V is TRBV30; 10 nucleotides align to TRBD2. CDR3 length: 15 amino acids. The trim removed 0 bases at V and 6 bases at J, leaving 8 bases unmatched. Germline-derived CDR1 and CDR2 are GTSNPN and SVGIG (reference sequence). The CDR3 loop is CAWSVNLAGAGEQYF. CDR3 coding DNA: TGTGCCTGGAGTGTAAACCTAGCGGGAGCGGGCGAGCAGTACTTC.

The chain has TRBV20-1 and TRBJ2-5, with 8 positions matching TRBD2. J was trimmed by 5 bases and V by 5 bases; bases with no gene match: 13. This CDR3 comprises 15 residues. Germline CDR1 is DFQATT and CDR2 is SNEGSKA (reference sequence). The CDR3 is CSARGGPAVVETQYF. The CDR3 DNA sequence: TGCAGTGCTCGGGGGGGCCCAGCAGTTGTGGAGACCCAGTACTTC.

The chain combines TRBV7-6 with TRBJ2-7; TRBD1 matches at 7 bases. CDR1 and CDR2 from the germline V gene are SGHVS and FNYEAQ. V was clipped by 5 bases and J by 5 bases; unmatched bases: 9. The CDR3 is 14 residues long. The CDR3 loop is CASSTLQGPHEQYF. For the CDR3, the DNA is TGTGCCAGCAGCACACTACAGGGGCCCCACGAGCAGTACTTC.

The chain uses TRBV28 and TRBJ2-7, with TRBD1 as a possible D gene (5 bases). The germline V and J ends were trimmed by 3 bases and 2 bases, with 14 bases remaining between them. From germline, CDR1 is MDHEN and CDR2 SYDVKM. The CDR3 sequence is 15 residues long. This chain's CDR3 is CASSFLRTKTYEQYF. The CDR3 DNA reads TGTGCCAGCAGTTTTCTCAGGACAAAAACCTACGAGCAGTACTTC. The complete variable domain, with remaining parts taken from reference TRBV28 and TRBJ2-7, reads DVKVTQSSRYLVKRTGEKVFLECVQDMDHENMFWYRQDPGLGLRLIYFSYDVKMKEKGDIPEGYSVSREKKERFSLILESASTNQTSMYLCASSFLRTKTYEQYFGPGTRLTVT.